One sample yielded the 18 T cell receptor beta chains listed below, sequenced in a study of blood T cells in healthy people across ages. Alongside a J-beta primer mix, a sample-barcoded 5' primer served in a second PCR lasting about 7 to 12 cycles. TCRdb re-called the 5' RACE reads through MiXCR, storing one row per CDR3 protein. The data hold 550,000 to 650,000 distinct CDR3 sequences, with around 27% observed a single time. These sequences were also reported in another study, on T cells of mothers and their children.

What was sequenced was blood. The receptors were sampled from a boy younger than 10 in good health.

The chain links TRBV20-1 to TRBJ2-7, with 7 bases identical to TRBD1. V shed 5 bases and J 4 bases; nucleotides not matched to a gene: 17. Germline V lookup: CDR1 DFQATT, CDR2 SNEGSKA (reference sequence). This CDR3 spans 16 amino acids. CDR3 DNA: TGCAGTGCTGGGGTCTCATACAGGGGCTTTGCTTACGAGCAGTACTTC. Translation gives CSAGVSYRGFAYEQYF.

This chain links TRBV19 with TRBJ1-1; the D is unclear. The CDR3 contains 13 residues. V dropped 10 bases and J dropped 1 base, with 13 bases sitting between them. In germline, CDR1 is LNHDA, CDR2 SQIVND (reference sequence). CDR3 bases: TGTGCCACCAATTCAGCGGGGAACACTGAAGCTTTCTTT. It is translated as CATNSAGNTEAFF.

This clonotype turned up a few times. V is TRBV7-2 and J is TRBJ1-6; the D is unclear. Germline loops: CDR1 SGHTA, CDR2 FQGNSA. The CDR3 loop spans 12 amino acids. The V and J ends lost 5 bases and 7 bases respectively, with 6 bases between them. The CDR3 region is CASSPRNSPLHF. The CDR3 coding sequence is TGTGCCAGCAGCCCACGAAATTCACCCCTCCACTTT.

This clonotype was seen a few times. This chain joins TRBV13 and TRBJ2-5, with D uncertain. The J call may be wrong; the DNA end is better matched by TRBJ2-7. This CDR3 has 13 residues. Looked up from germline, CDR1 is PRHDT and CDR2 is FYEKMQ (reference sequence). The CDR3 nucleotides read TGTGCCAGCAGCTTAGGGTCCCTCGTCGAGCAGTACTTC. Translating gives CASSLGSLVEQYF.

This clonotype was observed a few times. The chain carries TRBV27 and TRBJ2-7; tentatively, D is TRBD2 (5 bases). This CDR3 is 12 amino acids long. The V and J ends lost 4 bases and 5 bases respectively, with 9 bases between them. Germline V lookup: CDR1 MNHEY, CDR2 SMNVEV (reference sequence). The CDR3 region has the DNA TGTGCCAGCAGTTCGGGGTCCAACGAGCAGTACTTC. Its translation is CASSSGSNEQYF.

The sample holds a few counts of this clonotype. The chain uses TRBV12-3 or TRBV12-4 and TRBJ1-4; perhaps TRBD1 as D (6 bases). Between the trimmed V and J ends, which lost 4 bases and 7 bases, there was a span of 19 bases. The CDR3 length is 16 residues. Written as DNA, the CDR3 is TGTGCCAGCAGTTCAGTTCTCAGGGGAGGGGGTGAAAAACTGTTTTTT. Residues: CASSSVLRGGGEKLFF.

The gene calls are TRBV6-2 or TRBV6-3 and TRBJ2-7; 10 bases map to TRBD2. Germline values: CDR1 MNHEY, CDR2 SVGEGT. The CDR3 is made up of 16 amino acids. V shed 6 bases, J shed 5 bases, and the junction held 13 bases outside the gene matches. The CDR3 DNA reads as TGTGCCAGCAGGGCTAAGCGGGGGGGCCGTAGGAACGAGCAGTACTTC. Translating it yields CASRAKRGGRRNEQYF.

The chain carries TRBV6-2 or TRBV6-3 and TRBJ2-7; 12 nucleotides align to TRBD2. Germline assignment: CDR1 MNHEY and CDR2 SVGEGT. V was pared by 7 bases and J by 4 bases, with 8 bases of the junction left unmatched. This CDR3 contains 15 residues. The CDR3 sequence is CASNPRLAGEYEQYF. CDR3 nucleotides: TGTGCCAGCAACCCGAGACTAGCGGGAGAGTACGAGCAGTACTTC.

V gene TRBV6-8 combines with J gene TRBJ2-5; TRBD2 might be the D (5 bases). Looked up from germline, CDR1 is MNHGY and CDR2 is SAAAGT. This CDR3 spans 14 amino acids. Trimming removed 2 bases from V and 3 bases from J, with 10 bases in between. The CDR3 DNA reads TGTGCCAGCAGTTACGAGGGTTGGGAAGAGACCCAGTACTTC. Amino acid sequence: CASSYEGWEETQYF.

The chain joins TRBV6-2 or TRBV6-3 to TRBJ2-1; a weak D match, TRBD2 (6 bases). The germline CDR1 and CDR2 sequences are MNHEY and SVGEGT. Deletions cut 6 bases from V and 4 bases from J, with 19 bases between. The CDR3 totals 16 residues. As DNA, the CDR3 is TGTGCCAGCAGCCTGGTGTTCGGTAGCGGATACAATGAGCAGTTCTTC. Translating it yields CASSLVFGSGYNEQFF.

V is TRBV6-6 and J is TRBJ2-3; D may be TRBD1 (6 bases). The CDR3 consists of 15 residues. V dropped 5 bases and J dropped 4 bases, with 16 bases sitting between them. Per the germline V gene, CDR1 is MNHNY and CDR2 is SVGAGI (reference sequence). CDR3 residues: CASSGHRVRADTQYF. The DNA for the CDR3 is TGTGCCAGCAGTGGCCACAGGGTGAGGGCAGATACGCAGTATTTT.

This clonotype is categorized as medium-sized. The chain couples TRBV6-6 to TRBJ2-7; D is uncertain. This CDR3 comprises 14 residues. Germline V CDR1 and CDR2: MNHNY, SVGAGI (reference sequence). Trimming stripped 0 bases from V and 1 base from J, with 7 bases between. CDR3 nucleotide sequence: TGTGCCAGCAGTTACTCTATCCTGTCCTACGAGCAGTACTTC. This codes for CASSYSILSYEQYF.

This chain's CDR3 is CASSLAPRSSYEQYF. CDR3 sequence (DNA): TGTGCCAGCAGCTTAGCGCCGAGGAGCTCCTACGAGCAGTACTTC. The J gene is TRBJ2-7, the V gene TRBV7-2; D gene uncertain. Germline loops: CDR1 SGHTA, CDR2 FQGNSA. Trimming removed 0 bases at V and 0 bases at J, with 9 bases between. The CDR3 has 15 amino acids.

The sample holds a few counts of this clonotype. CDR3 in DNA: TGCGCCAGCAGCGGGAGGTCGGCTAGCTCCTACAATGAGCAGTTCTTC. Amino acids: CASSGRSASSYNEQFF. The V gene is TRBV10-1, the J gene TRBJ2-1; TRBD2 agrees at 7 bases. Germline V gene lookup returns CDR1 WNHNN and CDR2 SYGVQD (reference sequence). The CDR3 contains 16 residues. V lost 6 bases, J lost 0 bases, and 8 bases stayed unmatched.

The rearrangement joins TRBV7-9 to TRBJ2-6, with D possibly being TRBD2 (5 bases). V lost 5 bases and J lost 0, with 14 bases in between. The CDR3 consists of 17 residues. The germline V gene has CDR1 SEHNR and CDR2 FQNEAQ (reference sequence). CDR3 region: CASSRRAKGSGANVLTF. CDR3 DNA sequence: TGTGCCAGCAGCCGGCGGGCAAAAGGCTCTGGGGCCAACGTCCTGACTTTC.

In its sample, this clonotype was seen a few times. The chain's CDR3 is CASSPNPLPADRYTF. DNA for the CDR3: TGTGCCAGCAGCCCAAATCCCCTGCCGGCCGATCGCTACACCTTC. The J gene is TRBJ1-2, the V gene TRBV7-8, with D uncertain. The CDR3 length is 15 residues. Per the germline V gene, CDR1 is SGHVS and CDR2 is FQNEAQ. V was cut by 5 bases and J by 9 bases, with 22 bases left in between.

The rearrangement uses TRBV5-1 and TRBJ1-1, with D hard to call. The CDR3 sequence is 13 residues long. Germline CDR1 and CDR2: SGHRS and YFSETQ. V gave up 4 bases and J gave up 7 bases, with 14 bases separating them. The chain's CDR3 is CASSVQGSVEAFF. The DNA for the CDR3 is TGCGCCAGCAGCGTCCAAGGGTCTGTTGAAGCTTTCTTT.

This chain joins TRBV6-5 and TRBJ1-2; D is unresolved. CDR3 size: 14 residues. Germline-derived CDR1 and CDR2 are MNHEY and SVGAGI. V lost 6 bases and J lost 2, with 13 bases in between. CDR3 nucleotides: TGTGCCAGCAGAGCACGAACAGAGAACTATGGCTACACCTTC. Translated: CASRARTENYGYTF.